This T cell receptor (beta chain) was sequenced for a study of T cells in tumors after PD-1 blockade. Study in general: No patient had prior checkpoint blockade, systemic immunosuppression, or radiotherapy within 4 weeks. Each patient got pembrolizumab 200 mg every 3 weeks or cemiplimab 350 mg every 2 weeks.

The CDR3 has 16 amino acids. Trimming pared 1 base from V and 0 bases from J, leaving 11 bases between. Germline CDR1 reads KGHSH; CDR2 reads LQKENI. Study-wide points: Peripheral recruitment is suggested, as some novel exhausted tumor clones were in pre-treatment blood.

Method: immunoSEQ multiplex PCR; TCRdb's copy keeps in-frame clones and lacks some. The sample records 45,000 to 60,000 clones, more than 65% being singletons. On this clone: Its specificity is unknown.

This receptor was taken from a human donor with advanced basal cell or squamous cell carcinoma (not recorded which). The genes are TRBV18 and TRBJ2-3; D may be TRBD2 (6 bases). The sample in question was PBMCs, obtained before anti-PD-1 therapy. Here the CDR3 reads CASSPLRLESTDTQYF. For the CDR3, the DNA is TGTGCCAGCTCACCACTTCGACTAGAGAGCACAGATACGCAGTATTTT. Full variable domain (remainder filled in from reference TRBV18 and TRBJ2-3): NAGVMQNPRHLVRRRGQEARLRCSPMKGHSHVYWYRQLPEEGLKFMVYLQKENIIDESGMPKERFSAEFPKEGPSILRIQQVVRGDSAAYFCASSPLRLESTDTQYFGPGTRLTVL.